Listed below are T cell receptor beta chains from one sample, sequenced in a study of blood T cell repertoires in COVID-19. Clones were read by immunoSEQ multiplex PCR, and TCRdb kept only the in-frame ones, dropping some. In the table there are approximately 280,000 clones, 80% to 90% of which are singletons. Sequencing used peripheral blood. These receptors originate from a woman in her seventies with acute or convalescent COVID-19. Both conserved end residues are part of each CDR3. The D gene is left open where the match is weak. The size of a clone is reported for some rows only, either as once, few or many, or as a class for expanded clones.

TRBJ1-3	NA	TRBV19	NA	TGTGCCAGTAGTATACCCCCGGAAGAGGTCATCTCTGGAAACACCATATATTTT	CASSIPPEEVISGNTIYF
TRBJ1-1	NA	TRBV18	NA	TGTGCCAGCTCACCCGGGACTTCCGATCAAGCTTTCTTT	CASSPGTSDQAFF
TRBJ1-1	NA	TRBV2	TRBD1	TGTGCCAGCATCCGGGACAGGGGTAACGGTGAAGCTTTCTTT	CASIRDRGNGEAFF
TRBJ1-2	NA	TRBV4-2	NA	TGTGCCAGCAGCCGGGCCACGGGAAGATATGGCTACACCTTC	CASSRATGRYGYTF
TRBJ2-1	NA	TRBV19	TRBD2	TGTGCCAGTAGCCCAGCCCGGACTAGCGGGGGAGATGAGCAGTTCTTC	CASSPARTSGGDEQFF
TRBJ1-2	NA	TRBV7-2	NA	TGTGCCAGCAGCTTTATGGGGTCGGGAGCTAATAACTATGGCTACACCTTC	CASSFMGSGANNYGYTF
TRBJ1-1	NA	TRBV5-1	NA	NA	CASSTSVGVNTEAFF
TRBJ1-1	few	TRBV7-9	NA	TGTGCCAGCAGCTTACCTCCAGGGGTTGAAGCTTTCTTT	CASSLPPGVEAFF
TRBJ2-3	few	TRBV19	NA	TGTGCCAGTATGGCGGGGAGCACAGATACGCAGTATTTT	CASMAGSTDTQYF
TRBJ1-1	NA	TRBV2	NA	TGTGCCAGCAGTGAATTCGGAGCGTTCTTT	CASSEFGAFF
TRBJ2-5	few	TRBV7-2	NA	TGTGCCAGCAGCTTAGGGGGGGAAGAGACCCAGTACTTC	CASSLGGEETQYF
TRBJ1-5	NA	TRBV2	TRBD1	TGTGCCAGCAGCCAAGGACAGGCCGGCAATCAGCCCCAGCATTTT	CASSQGQAGNQPQHF
TRBJ1-2	NA	TRBV30	TRBD1	TGTGCCTGGAGTGCTTGGACAGGGATCTATGGCTACACCTTC	CAWSAWTGIYGYTF
TRBJ1-5	few	TRBV6-1	NA	TGTGCCAGCAGTCAAGACGGTTGGTATAGCAATCAGCCCCAGCATTTT	CASSQDGWYSNQPQHF
TRBJ1-6	NA	TRBV11-3	NA	TGTGCCAGCAGCTTAGCGGGGGGATCACCCCTCCACTTT	CASSLAGGSPLHF
TRBJ2-3	NA	TRBV3-1/TRBV3-2	TRBD2	TGTGCCAGCAGCCAAGTCAGCGGGGCAACGCAGTATTTT	CASSQVSGATQYF